This entry lists 18 T cell receptor beta chains sequenced from one sample in a study of CD4 T cells in relation to SARS-CoV-2 and coronaviruses. Profiled with immunoSEQ multiplex PCR; TCRdb holds only in-frame clones, not every one. The table has about 65,000 clones, about 90% seen once. CD4+ T cells from unexposed donors were obtained before the COVID-19 pandemic (2011-2018). The sample taken for sequencing was memory CD4+ T cells from PBMCs. All receptors come from a human donor in good health.

This chain links TRBV30 with TRBJ1-3; D perhaps matches TRBD1 (5 bases). V gave up 5 bases and J gave up 2 bases, with 19 bases separating them. The CDR3 runs to 16 residues. The germline V gene encodes CDR1 GTSNPN and CDR2 SVGIG (reference sequence). DNA for the CDR3: TGTGCCTGGGGTGGAATAGGGACGATGGCTGGAAACACCATATATTTT. This sequence encodes CAWGGIGTMAGNTIYF.

This clone turned up a few times. This chain joins TRBV29-1 and TRBJ2-5; 9 bases map to TRBD1. CDR1 SQVTM and CDR2 ANQGSEA come from the germline V gene. The CDR3 loop spans 13 amino acids. With 7 bases clipped from V and 5 bases from J, the junction kept 8 bases outside the gene matches. The CDR3 coding sequence is TGCAGCGCGGGGACAGGGAAGATGGAGACCCAGTACTTC. Translation: CSAGTGKMETQYF. The full variable domain, with the rest looked up from reference TRBV29-1 and TRBJ2-5, is SAVISQKPSRDICQRGTSLTIQCQVDSQVTMMFWYRQQPGQSLTLIATANQGSEATYESGFVIDKFPISRPNLTFSTLTVSNMSPEDSSIYLCSAGTGKMETQYFGPGTRLLVL.

This clone has just one count. The chain joins TRBV2 to TRBJ2-2; 7 bases map to TRBD1. The V segment lost 5 bases and the J segment 5 bases; nucleotides outside the gene matches: 5. Germline V gene sequence: CDR1 SNHLY, CDR2 FYNNEI. There are 14 residues in the CDR3. CDR3 DNA: TGTGCCAGCAGTCTGGACAGGTCGACCGGGGAGCTGTTTTTT. Translated: CASSLDRSTGELFF.

The gene calls are TRBV4-2 and TRBJ2-3; 8 bases match TRBD1. The CDR3 length is 17 residues. Germline lookup yields CDR1 LGHNA and CDR2 YNFKEQ. After removal of 4 bases from V and 3 bases from J, the junction contained 12 bases not matched to a gene. The CDR3 here is CASSPVGGRGPTDTQYF. The CDR3 coding sequence is TGTGCCAGCAGCCCCGTGGGAGGCAGGGGGCCGACAGATACGCAGTATTTT.

The rearrangement uses TRBV5-4 and TRBJ2-1, with TRBD2 matching 15 bases. J was trimmed by 4 bases and V by 4 bases; bases with no gene match: 3. The CDR3 is 16 amino acids. Germline-derived CDR1 and CDR2 are SGHNT and YYREEE (reference sequence). CDR3 loop: CASSPGLAGGYNEQFF. As DNA, the CDR3 is TGTGCCAGCAGCCCGGGACTAGCGGGAGGTTACAATGAGCAGTTCTTC.

This clone was found a few times. The junction departs from the called germline gene at one end, perhaps through a read error. The gene calls are TRBV11-2 and TRBJ1-1; D is unclear. Per the germline V gene, CDR1 is SGHAT and CDR2 is FQNNGV. CDR3 length: 14 amino acids. The CDR3 nucleotides are TGTGCCAGCATCTTATCCTCGGCGAACACTGAAGCTTTCTTT. Translated: CASILSSANTEAFF.

This clone was counted only a few times. This chain connects TRBV28 to TRBJ1-5; 8 nucleotides align to TRBD1. Germline CDR1 and CDR2: MDHEN and SYDVKM. This CDR3 comprises 12 residues. The CDR3 protein is CAGQGAGQPQHF. The CDR3 DNA reads TGTGCTGGGCAGGGGGCTGGTCAGCCCCAGCATTTT. Looking up the rest from reference TRBV28 and TRBJ1-5 gives the full variable domain: DVKVTQSSRYLVKRTGEKVFLECVQDMDHENMFWYRQDPGLGLRLIYFSYDVKMKEKGDIPEGYSVSREKKERFSLILESASTNQTSMYLCAGQGAGQPQHFGDGTRLSIL.

The rearrangement joins TRBV28 to TRBJ1-5; D possibly corresponds to TRBD1 (5 bases). The CDR3 runs 12 residues. Trimming pared 10 bases from V and 4 bases from J, leaving 11 bases between. Germline values: CDR1 MDHEN, CDR2 SYDVKM. This CDR3 is CANQGLNQPQHF. CDR3 DNA sequence: TGTGCCAACCAGGGTCTTAATCAGCCCCAGCATTTT.

This chain uses TRBV7-2 with TRBJ1-3, with D possibly matching TRBD1 (5 bases). Germline CDR1 and CDR2: SGHTA and FQGNSA. There are 14 residues in the CDR3. V was cut by 5 bases and J by 4 bases, with 12 bases left in between. The CDR3 DNA is TGTGCCAGCAGCCCAGGGCCCGCCGGAAACACCATATATTTT. Translation: CASSPGPAGNTIYF.

The chain couples TRBV6-5 to TRBJ1-1; D not certain. Germline assignment: CDR1 MNHEY and CDR2 SVGAGI. This CDR3 has 16 amino acids. With 0 bases removed from V and 2 bases from J, the gap between germline ends came to 13 bases. CDR3 in amino acids: CASSYSRRWGNTEAFF. The CDR3 nucleotides read TGTGCCAGCAGTTACTCTCGCCGGTGGGGAAACACTGAAGCTTTCTTT.

V and J are TRBV29-1 and TRBJ1-3; possibly TRBD1 for D (5 bases). Germline CDR1 reads SQVTM; CDR2 reads ANQGSEA. The length of the CDR3 is 12 residues. The germline V and J ends were trimmed by 6 bases and 2 bases, with 8 bases remaining between them. CDR3 protein: CSVPGTGNTIYF. The DNA for the CDR3 is TGCAGCGTCCCAGGGACTGGAAACACCATATATTTT. The entire variable domain, with the rest obtained from reference TRBV29-1 and TRBJ1-3, is as follows: SAVISQKPSRDICQRGTSLTIQCQVDSQVTMMFWYRQQPGQSLTLIATANQGSEATYESGFVIDKFPISRPNLTFSTLTVSNMSPEDSSIYLCSVPGTGNTIYFGEGSWLTVV.

This clone was detected a few times. The chain joins TRBV7-9 to TRBJ2-7; 9 bases are a match to TRBD1. CDR3 length: 14 amino acids. The V gene end was trimmed by 5 bases and the J gene end by 1 base; junction bases not matched to a gene: 3. Germline V gene data show CDR1 as SEHNR and CDR2 as FQNEAQ (reference sequence). The CDR3 sequence is CASSTGTGSYEQYF. DNA for the CDR3: TGTGCCAGCAGCACCGGGACAGGGTCCTACGAGCAGTACTTC. The whole variable domain, filled in from reference TRBV7-9 and TRBJ2-7, reads DTGVSQNPRHKITKRGQNVTFRCDPISEHNRLYWYRQTLGQGPEFLTYFQNEAQLEKSRLLSDRFSAERPKGSFSTLEIQRTEQGDSAMYLCASSTGTGSYEQYFGPGTRLTVT.

This chain uses TRBV5-1 with TRBJ2-1; 11 bases map to TRBD2. The CDR3 has 16 amino acids. Germline V lookup: CDR1 SGHRS, CDR2 YFSETQ. After removal of 0 bases from V and 3 bases from J, the junction contained 2 bases not matched to a gene. CDR3 loop: CASSLAGTSGYNEQFF. The DNA of the CDR3 is TGCGCCAGCAGCTTGGCCGGGACTAGCGGCTACAATGAGCAGTTCTTC. Combining the CDR3 with reference TRBV5-1 and TRBJ2-1 gives the whole variable domain KAGVTQTPRYLIKTRGQQVTLSCSPISGHRSVSWYQQTPGQGLQFLFEYFSETQRNKGNFPGRFSGRQFSNSRSEMNVSTLELGDSALYLCASSLAGTSGYNEQFFGPGTRLTVL.

A single count supports this clone. The V and J genes are TRBV19 and TRBJ2-2; tentatively, D is TRBD1 (6 bases). The germline V gene has CDR1 LNHDA and CDR2 SQIVND (reference sequence). V shed 6 bases and J shed 6 bases, with 11 bases lying between them. The length of the CDR3 is 13 residues. This CDR3 reads CASSRGWAGELFF. CDR3 nucleotide sequence: TGTGCCAGTAGCAGGGGTTGGGCCGGGGAGCTGTTTTTT.

The chain has TRBV7-8 and TRBJ1-2, with 7 bases that match TRBD1. The length of the CDR3 is 15 residues. CDR1 SGHVS and CDR2 FQNEAQ come from the germline V gene. Unmatched junction bases numbered 10, after V lost 3 bases and J lost 6 bases. The CDR3, as DNA: TGTGCCAGCAGCTTTGCGACAGGGAGATGGGATGGCTACACCTTC. This gives the protein CASSFATGRWDGYTF.

The chain recombines TRBV5-1 with TRBJ1-1, with 10 nucleotides matching TRBD1. Germline V lookup: CDR1 SGHRS, CDR2 YFSETQ. The J segment lost 2 bases and the V segment lost 4 bases, leaving 5 bases of the junction unmatched. The length of the CDR3 is 15 residues. This CDR3 is CASSPRQGANTEAFF. In DNA, the CDR3 is TGCGCCAGCAGCCCGAGACAGGGGGCAAACACTGAAGCTTTCTTT.

The chain carries TRBV11-1 and TRBJ1-1; D unclear. V lost 5 bases and J lost 1, with 17 bases in between. Germline loops: CDR1 SGHAT, CDR2 FQDESV (reference sequence). This CDR3 comprises 16 residues. CDR3: CASSPGYTGTNTEAFF. The CDR3 DNA follows: TGTGCCAGCAGCCCTGGTTACACTGGAACGAACACTGAAGCTTTCTTT.

This clone was observed a handful of times. The chain uses TRBV9 and TRBJ1-3; D remains ambiguous. The CDR3 consists of 13 residues. With 5 bases removed from V and 4 bases from J, the gap between germline ends came to 10 bases. Germline V CDR1 and CDR2: SGDLS, YYNGEE. For the CDR3, the DNA is TGTGCCAGCAGTGCCTTTGGGGGAAACACCATATATTTT. It is translated as CASSAFGGNTIYF.